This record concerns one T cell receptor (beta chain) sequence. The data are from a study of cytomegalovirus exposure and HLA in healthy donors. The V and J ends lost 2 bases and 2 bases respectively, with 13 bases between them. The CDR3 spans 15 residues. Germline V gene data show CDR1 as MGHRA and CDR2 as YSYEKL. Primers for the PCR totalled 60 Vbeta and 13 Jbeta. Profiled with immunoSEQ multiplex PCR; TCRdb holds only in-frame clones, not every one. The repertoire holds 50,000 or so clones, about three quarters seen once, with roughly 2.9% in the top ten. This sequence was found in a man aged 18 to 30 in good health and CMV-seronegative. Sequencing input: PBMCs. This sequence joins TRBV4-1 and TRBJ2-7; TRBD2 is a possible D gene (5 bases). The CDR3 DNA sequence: TGCGCCAGCAGCCAAATACTAGGCCATCCCTACGAGCAGTACTTC. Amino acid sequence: CASSQILGHPYEQYF.